This T cell receptor (beta chain) derives from a study of blood T cell repertoires in COVID-19. In the authors' workflow: Amplified reference gene primers provided the basis for estimating nucleated cell counts. The table came from immunoSEQ multiplex PCR; TCRdb's copy has only in-frame clones and leaves some out. From that table come the V and J calls and clone size; the DNA was used to work out D and trimming. This sample has roughly 480,000 clones, with approximately 89% found just once. Seattle's cohort entered during active infection and was followed longitudinally. The sample taken for sequencing was peripheral blood. This clonotype was sampled from a man younger than 35 with COVID-19, enrolled during active disease.

The CDR3 nucleotides are TGCGCCAGCAGTATTGACAGGCAAGCTAATGAAAAACTGTTTTTT. Translation gives CASSIDRQANEKLFF. The rearrangement links TRBV10-2 to TRBJ1-4; D perhaps matches TRBD1 (6 bases). Per germline, CDR1 WSHSY and CDR2 SAAADI. The CDR3 totals 15 residues. The V and J ends lost 5 bases and 3 bases respectively, with 13 bases between them.